The 8 T cell receptor beta chains in this list originate from one sample, sequenced in a study of T-cell reconstitution after alpha-beta-depleted transplantation in children. Preparation of the TCRbeta library was carried out with unique molecular identifiers. TCRdb itself ran the PCR reads through MiXCR, one entry per CDR3 protein. This sample has fewer than 550,000 distinct CDR3 sequences; roughly 17% occur once, and the top ten carry approximately 29%. This sample comprised PBMCs, mostly from graft donor cells, obtained 360 days after TCRalphabeta/CD19-depleted stem cell transplant. The receptors here all came from a boy under two years old who had a stem cell transplant for Wiskott-Aldrich syndrome, so the T cells may come from the graft donor.

This chain uses TRBV5-1 with TRBJ2-1, with D hard to call. Trimming cost V 2 bases and J 6 bases, with 9 bases left between them. The CDR3 extends over 13 amino acids. The germline V gene has CDR1 SGHRS and CDR2 YFSETQ. CDR3 region: CASSFNRANEQFF. For the CDR3, the DNA is TGCGCCAGCAGCTTCAACAGAGCCAATGAGCAGTTCTTC. Complete variable domain (other parts from reference TRBV5-1 and TRBJ2-1): KAGVTQTPRYLIKTRGQQVTLSCSPISGHRSVSWYQQTPGQGLQFLFEYFSETQRNKGNFPGRFSGRQFSNSRSEMNVSTLELGDSALYLCASSFNRANEQFFGPGTRLTVL.

This clonotype was counted between two and nine times. CDR3 amino acids: CAISDRGLAKNIQYF. Written as DNA, the CDR3 is TGTGCCATCAGCGACAGGGGGCTAGCCAAAAACATTCAGTACTTC. V gene TRBV10-3 combines with J gene TRBJ2-4, with TRBD1 matching 10 bases. CDR3 length: 15 residues. V shed 6 bases and J 0 bases; nucleotides not matched to a gene: 2. From germline, CDR1 is ENHRY and CDR2 SYGVKD.

This clonotype was observed a handful of times. The J gene is TRBJ2-1, the V gene TRBV29-1, with D perhaps given as TRBD1 or TRBD2 (5 bases each). Trimming cost V 6 bases and J 3 bases, with 18 bases left between them. CDR1 is SQVTM and CDR2 is ANQGSEA in the germline V gene. CDR3 length: 15 residues. The CDR3 region is CSVYLQGAGYNEQFF. DNA for the CDR3: TGCAGCGTGTATCTCCAGGGAGCCGGCTACAATGAGCAGTTCTTC.

The rearrangement links TRBV6-4 to TRBJ1-1; 7 nucleotides agree with TRBD1. Germline trimming cut 4 bases from V and 5 bases from J; bases unmatched to any gene: 4. Germline values: CDR1 MRHNA, CDR2 SNTAGT. There are 13 residues in the CDR3. CDR3 amino acids: CASSVTGSTEAFF. The CDR3 DNA reads TGTGCCAGCAGTGTGACAGGGAGTACTGAAGCTTTCTTT.

The V and J genes are TRBV5-8 and TRBJ2-1; 8 bases are shared with TRBD2. The trim removed 0 bases at V and 3 bases at J, leaving 5 bases unmatched. CDR1 is SGHTS and CDR2 is YDEGEE in the germline V gene. This CDR3 comprises 16 residues. In DNA form, the CDR3 reads TGTGCCAGCAGCTTGGCCGGGACTAGAAGCTACAATGAGCAGTTCTTC. It yields the protein CASSLAGTRSYNEQFF. The full variable domain, completed using reference TRBV5-8 and TRBJ2-1, is EAGVTQSPTHLIKTRGQQATLRCSPISGHTSVYWYQQALGLGLQFLLWYDEGEERNRGNFPPRFSGRQFPNYSSELNVNALELEDSALYLCASSLAGTRSYNEQFFGPGTRLTVL.

This clonotype was detected only a few times. V usage is TRBV7-9 and J usage is TRBJ2-7; possibly TRBD1 for D (5 bases). CDR1 is SEHNR and CDR2 is FQNEAQ in the germline V gene (reference sequence). This CDR3 has 16 residues. The ends were cut back, 4 bases at V and 3 bases at J, with 19 bases in the middle. The CDR3 loop is CASSSTVAARFYEQYF. DNA for the CDR3: TGTGCCAGCAGCTCGACAGTCGCTGCTCGATTCTACGAGCAGTACTTC.

This chain links TRBV27 with TRBJ2-7, with 8 bases fitting TRBD2. V gave up 8 bases and J gave up 0 bases; unmatched junction bases: 6. Germline assignment: CDR1 MNHEY and CDR2 SMNVEV (reference sequence). The CDR3 length is 14 residues. CDR3 nucleotide sequence: TGTGCCAGCGGAACCGGGAGGGACTCCTACGAGCAGTACTTC. This codes for CASGTGRDSYEQYF.

The chain combines TRBV18 with TRBJ2-1, with 8 bases aligning to TRBD1. The CDR3 spans 16 residues. Germline-derived CDR1 and CDR2 are KGHSH and LQKENI. Trimming at V came to 4 bases and at J to 6 bases, leaving 11 bases not matched to a gene. The CDR3, as DNA: TGTGCCAGCTCACTCCGGACAGGGAGAGGTTTCAATGAGCAGTTCTTC. As protein: CASSLRTGRGFNEQFF.